This TCR beta chain appears in the sequencing data of a study of blood T cell repertoires in COVID-19. Background on the study: The origin of the acute and convalescent COVID-19 samples was the United States, Italy and Spain.

Germline-derived CDR1 and CDR2 are SEHNR and FQNEAQ (reference sequence). V lost 4 bases to trimming and J lost 6 bases; unmatched junction nucleotides: 3. CDR3 length equals 14 residues. This clone came up once. As handled by the study authors: Using reference gene primer amplification, nucleated cell counts were estimated. Profiled with immunoSEQ multiplex PCR; TCRdb holds only in-frame clones, not every one. V and J calls plus clone size are reproduced from that table; the DNA served to infer D and trimming. The data contain fewer than 200,000 clones, approximately 80% of them seen just once; the ten biggest clones take up roughly 5.2%.

This receptor was obtained from a woman aged 55-70 years with acute COVID-19. The chain carries TRBV7-9 and TRBJ1-2, with TRBD1 matching over 12 bases. Sequenced material: PBMCs or T cells enriched from blood (not recorded which). The CDR3: CASSSGTGGDGYTF. Written as DNA, the CDR3 is TGTGCCAGCAGCTCGGGGACAGGGGGCGATGGCTACACCTTC.